Below, 23 T cell receptor beta chains from the same sample are listed, as sequenced in a study of T cell changes during pregnancy in multiple sclerosis (dated by TCRdb to between 2018 and 2021). Library creation used the immunoSEQ multiplex PCR assay. Not all clones reach the TCRdb copy of this immuneACCESS table, which keeps in-frame sequences only. Checked studies attribute under half of the gap to unresolved V genes and leave the rest unexplained. For this sample the table gives tens of thousands of clones, of which 91% were detected only once. The leading ten clones occupy 0.6% to 0.8% of the sample. Sequencing used peripheral blood, obtained in the third trimester of pregnancy. The source is a female donor in good health, enrolled as a control in a pregnancy study.

V gene TRBV20-1 combines with J gene TRBJ1-1, with 7 bases matching TRBD1. The CDR3 runs to 11 residues. CDR1 and CDR2 (germline): DFQATT, SNEGSKA (reference sequence). The V and J ends lost 5 bases and 8 bases, in that order; junction bases with no gene match: 5. CDR3 residues: CSAFTDREAFF. In DNA form, the CDR3 reads TGCAGTGCTTTCACGGACAGGGAAGCTTTCTTT.

The chain is built from TRBV21-1 and TRBJ2-7; TRBD2, as called in the table, went unchecked against the DNA. TRBV21-1 is a documented pseudogene. CDR3 size: 17 residues. For the CDR3, the DNA is TGTGCCAGCAGCAAAGGGTCGGTCCCGGGACTAAGTTACGAGCAGTACTTC. Amino acids: CASSKGSVPGLSYEQYF.

This sequence joins TRBV18 and TRBJ2-2; a weak D match, TRBD2 (7 bases). With 6 bases removed from V and 4 bases from J, the gap between germline ends came to 18 bases. The V gene's germline CDR1 is KGHSH and CDR2 LQKENI. The CDR3 is 16 amino acids. The CDR3 DNA sequence: TGTGCCAGCTCCCGCCAAGGGGGGGCGCTCACCGGGGAGCTGTTTTTT. This translates into CASSRQGGALTGELFF. Drawing the rest from reference TRBV18 and TRBJ2-2, the complete variable domain is NAGVMQNPRHLVRRRGQEARLRCSPMKGHSHVYWYRQLPEEGLKFMVYLQKENIIDESGMPKERFSAEFPKEGPSILRIQQVVRGDSAAYFCASSRQGGALTGELFFGEGSRLTVL.

V is TRBV4-1 and J is TRBJ2-7; 8 nucleotides match TRBD1. In germline, CDR1 is MGHRA, CDR2 YSYEKL. Trimming took 1 base from V and 1 from J; bases not matched to a gene: 6. The length of the CDR3 is 16 residues. CDR3 coding DNA: TGCGCCAGCAGCCAAGGGGGACAGGATAGTTCCTACGAGCAGTACTTC. Its translation is CASSQGGQDSSYEQYF.

The chain links TRBV9 to TRBJ2-3, with D hard to call. This CDR3 is 14 amino acids long. Germline lookup yields CDR1 SGDLS and CDR2 YYNGEE. Trimming stripped 0 bases from V and 2 bases from J, with 7 bases between. CDR3: CASSVDGFTDTQYF. The CDR3, as DNA: TGTGCCAGCAGCGTAGACGGGTTCACAGATACGCAGTATTTT.

CDR3: CASSHRTSGGVERDTQYF. For the CDR3, the DNA is TGCGCCAGCAGCCACCGGACTAGCGGGGGGGTGGAGAGAGATACGCAGTATTTT. The chain is built from TRBV5-1 and TRBJ2-3; TRBD2 matches at 15 bases. V lost 4 bases and J lost 5; bases outside the gene matches: 11. The CDR3 is 18 amino acids. Germline CDR1 is SGHRS and CDR2 is YFSETQ.

The genes are TRBV11-2 and TRBJ2-3, with 8 bases fitting TRBD2. The length of the CDR3 is 15 residues. Per the germline V gene, CDR1 is SGHAT and CDR2 is FQNNGV. Germline trimming cut 5 bases from V and 2 bases from J; bases unmatched to any gene: 6. The CDR3 is CASSRNSGNTDTQYF. In DNA form, the CDR3 reads TGTGCCAGCAGCAGGAATAGCGGGAACACAGATACGCAGTATTTT.

The chain recombines TRBV2 with TRBJ2-1, with TRBD1 matching 9 bases. Germline CDR1 SNHLY, CDR2 FYNNEI. J was trimmed by 8 bases and V by 6 bases; bases with no gene match: 2. The CDR3 is 12 residues long. Here the CDR3 reads CASRGQGHEQFF. The CDR3 coding sequence is TGTGCCAGCAGGGGACAGGGTCATGAGCAGTTCTTC.

This rearrangement joins TRBV30 to TRBJ1-2; TRBD1 is a possible D gene (5 bases). Germline V gene data show CDR1 as GTSNPN and CDR2 as SVGIG (reference sequence). The CDR3 runs 12 residues. V was cut by 0 bases and J by 8 bases, with 10 bases left in between. The CDR3 DNA reads TGTGCCTGGAGTGTGGGGGGAGGCGGCTACACCTTC. Amino acid sequence: CAWSVGGGGYTF.

This clone appeared a single time. The chain is built from TRBV9 and TRBJ2-2, with 8 nucleotides matching TRBD2. This CDR3 contains 15 residues. J gave up 7 bases and V 2 bases, and 7 bases lay outside the gene matches. CDR1 is SGDLS, CDR2 YYNGEE, per germline. The CDR3 DNA reads TGTGCCAGCAGCGTGAATAGCGGGACGGGCGGGGAGCTGTTTTTT. It specifies CASSVNSGTGGELFF.

This clone was observed a single time. The rearrangement joins TRBV27 to TRBJ2-5, with D perhaps TRBD2 (5 bases). The V gene lost 5 bases and the J gene lost 4 bases, with 11 bases spanning the gap. CDR1 and CDR2 (germline): MNHEY, SMNVEV (reference sequence). This CDR3 is 13 amino acids long. The chain's CDR3 is CASSSERRETQYF. The CDR3 nucleotides are TGTGCCAGCAGTAGCGAGCGGAGAGAGACCCAGTACTTC.

The chain is built from TRBV2 and TRBJ2-2; 9 nucleotides match TRBD1. The CDR3 loop spans 15 amino acids. Germline V lookup: CDR1 SNHLY, CDR2 FYNNEI. The junction had 6 bases not matched to a gene; V was cut back by 7 bases and J by 3 bases. CDR3 nucleotide sequence: TGTGCCAGCACTTGGGACAGGGTTGACACCGGGGAGCTGTTTTTT. This encodes CASTWDRVDTGELFF. The variable domain in full, with the rest retrieved from reference TRBV2 and TRBJ2-2, is EPEVTQTPSHQVTQMGQEVILRCVPISNHLYFYWYRQILGQKVEFLVSFYNNEISEKSEIFDDQFSVERPDGSNFTLKIRSTKLEDSAMYFCASTWDRVDTGELFFGEGSRLTVL.

This rearrangement joins TRBV7-2 to TRBJ2-7, with D hard to call. This CDR3 is 16 amino acids long. The germline V gene has CDR1 SGHTA and CDR2 FQGNSA. V was cut by 5 bases and J by 4 bases, with 21 bases left in between. The CDR3 here is CASSPVSWQATYEQYF. The CDR3 DNA sequence: TGTGCCAGCAGCCCAGTGAGTTGGCAGGCGACGTACGAGCAGTACTTC.

The J gene is TRBJ2-5, the V gene TRBV5-1; possibly TRBD2 for D (5 bases). V was clipped by 0 bases and J by 1 base, with 13 bases between them. CDR1 and CDR2 (germline): SGHRS, YFSETQ. The CDR3 totals 16 residues. CDR3 in amino acids: CASSLALGIPQETQYF. In nucleotides, the CDR3 is TGCGCCAGCAGCTTGGCCCTCGGGATTCCCCAAGAGACCCAGTACTTC.

This clone appeared once. This sequence joins TRBV27 and TRBJ2-1; 9 bases align to TRBD1. The CDR3 totals 15 residues. V shed 3 bases, J shed 9 bases, and the junction held 9 bases outside the gene matches. Germline V CDR1 and CDR2: MNHEY, SMNVEV (reference sequence). CDR3 sequence reads: CASSFLPGQGVEQFF. CDR3 coding DNA: TGTGCCAGCAGTTTCCTCCCGGGACAGGGCGTTGAGCAGTTCTTC.

This clone was detected once. The chain couples TRBV14 to TRBJ2-5; D is perhaps TRBD1 (6 bases). The CDR3 length is 13 residues. The V end was cut by 1 base, the J end by 5 bases, with 8 bases between. The V gene's germline CDR1 is SGHDN and CDR2 FVKESK. This CDR3 reads CASSQVRGETQYF. In DNA, the CDR3 is TGTGCCAGCAGCCAAGTCAGGGGTGAGACCCAGTACTTC.

Only one count was recorded for this clone. The gene calls are TRBV5-8 and TRBJ2-3; D not resolved. V lost 0 bases and J lost 4, with 9 bases in between. CDR1 is SGHTS, CDR2 YDEGEE, per germline. The CDR3 spans 14 residues. Here the CDR3 DNA reads TGTGCCAGCAGCTTGGATTTCTCCCCAGATACGCAGTATTTT. Translation gives CASSLDFSPDTQYF.

The J gene is TRBJ2-7, the V gene TRBV5-1; D is uncertain. The V end was cut by 3 bases, the J end by 1 base, with 8 bases between. This CDR3 has 13 amino acids. CDR1 is SGHRS and CDR2 is YFSETQ in the germline V gene. CDR3 nucleotide sequence: TGCGCCAGCAGCTCGTCCAGATCCTACGAGCAGTACTTC. It specifies CASSSSRSYEQYF.

The gene calls are TRBV5-6 and TRBJ2-5; D ambiguous. Germline V CDR1 and CDR2: SGHDT, YYEEEE. The germline V and J ends were trimmed by 0 bases and 4 bases, with 7 bases remaining between them. The CDR3 runs 13 residues. The CDR3 spells CASSLDYPETQYF. CDR3 sequence (DNA): TGTGCCAGCAGCTTGGATTATCCAGAGACCCAGTACTTC.

This sequence joins TRBV5-1 and TRBJ1-2; 12 bases agree with TRBD1. With V trimmed by 0 bases and J by 5 bases, 11 bases remained unmatched. Per germline, CDR1 SGHRS and CDR2 YFSETQ. The CDR3 contains 18 residues. The CDR3 loop reads CASSLVGTGGAGRYGYTF. CDR3 DNA: TGCGCCAGCAGCTTGGTGGGGACAGGGGGCGCCGGTCGGTATGGCTACACCTTC.

This sequence joins TRBV5-6 and TRBJ1-5; tentative D call: TRBD1 (5 bases). Trimming took off 1 base at V and 7 bases at J, with 18 bases between the two ends. The CDR3 spans 16 residues. CDR1 SGHDT and CDR2 YYEEEE come from the germline V gene. The CDR3 loop is CASSLPGLRGEQPQHF. The CDR3 DNA sequence: TGTGCCAGCAGCTTGCCGGGACTGAGAGGTGAACAGCCCCAGCATTTT.

The chain uses TRBV19 and TRBJ1-2, with a weak D call TRBD1 (5 bases). Germline-derived CDR1 and CDR2 are LNHDA and SQIVND (reference sequence). The CDR3 length is 14 residues. Trimming cost V 7 bases and J 7 bases, with 19 bases left between them. CDR3 protein: CASTPTGEFGGYTF. The DNA of the CDR3 is TGTGCCAGTACCCCGACGGGGGAGTTTGGTGGCTACACCTTC.

This chain connects TRBV2 to TRBJ1-1; D remains ambiguous. Deletions cut 4 bases from V and 2 bases from J, with 8 bases between. This CDR3 has 13 residues. The V gene's germline CDR1 is SNHLY and CDR2 FYNNEI. The CDR3 region is CASSVDTNTEAFF. The CDR3, as DNA: TGTGCCAGCAGTGTCGACACTAACACTGAAGCTTTCTTT.